This entry concerns a single T cell receptor beta chain. The data derive from a study of blood T cell repertoires in COVID-19. Study-level background: There were acute and convalescent COVID-19 samples, and they came from the United States, Italy and Spain. Sample material is recorded as cDNA or gDNA derived from T cells, B-cell-depleted T cells, or PBMCs.

As handled by the study authors: Quantification of nucleated cells was approximated via reference gene primer amplification. Sequencing used immunoSEQ multiplex PCR; TCRdb keeps in-frame clones, though not all of them. Clonal size and the V and J genes are those of that table, whereas D and trimming came from the DNA. The profile shows about 230,000 clones, 84% of them singletons. The receptor's source is a man aged 35 to 55 who had recovered from COVID-19. The specimen was peripheral blood.

CDR3 nucleotide sequence: TGTGCCAGCAGTCTGACAGGGAACGAGCAGTACTTC. This codes for CASSLTGNEQYF. V is TRBV2 and J is TRBJ2-7; 7 nucleotides match TRBD1. Germline values: CDR1 SNHLY, CDR2 FYNNEI. V gave up 5 bases and J gave up 5 bases; unmatched junction bases: 3. CDR3 size: 12 residues.